One TCR beta chain is described in this entry. The antigen is unknown. Primed by a sample-barcoded 5' primer and a J-beta primer mix, a second PCR proceeded for about 7 to 11 cycles. TCRdb itself ran the 5' RACE reads through MiXCR, one entry per CDR3 protein. The table has around 1,600,000 distinct CDR3 sequences, roughly 43% seen once. The sample originates from a study of blood T cells in healthy people across ages. Regarding the study as a whole: Leaving the PBMCs unsorted stopped any conclusive comparison of naive versus antigen-experienced cells. Compared with aged donors, long-lived donors showed fewer expanded clones, suggesting selection.

Germline CDR1 SGDLS, CDR2 YYNGEE. With 6 bases removed from V and 2 bases from J, the gap between germline ends came to 16 bases. The CDR3 contains 15 residues. What was sequenced was blood. The TCR sequence derives from a woman under 30 in good health. The rearrangement uses TRBV9 and TRBJ2-3; a weak D match, TRBD2 (5 bases). The chain's CDR3 is CASTVRGSYTDTQYF. CDR3 in DNA: TGTGCCAGCACTGTCAGAGGGAGTTACACAGATACGCAGTATTTT.